This entry lists 16 T cell receptor beta chains sequenced from one sample in a study of CD8+ T cells in alopecia areata. RNA was isolated and reverse transcribed to cDNA, the sequencing template. The table came from immunoSEQ multiplex PCR; TCRdb's copy has only in-frame clones and leaves some out. The sample consists of 200,000 to 250,000 clones, roughly 50% of them appearing once. Sequencing used CD8+ T cells sorted from blood. Receptors originate from a human donor in good health.

V and J are TRBV7-8 and TRBJ2-1, with D maybe TRBD1 (7 bases). Germline V gives CDR1 SGHVS, CDR2 FQNEAQ. V was pared by 4 bases and J by 0 bases, with 22 bases between. This CDR3 spans 19 amino acids. The CDR3 DNA reads as TGTGCCAGCAGCTCATACGACGTCGACAGGGAGGACTCCTACAATGAGCAGTTCTTC. Amino acid sequence: CASSSYDVDREDSYNEQFF.

This clone was counted once. The V gene is TRBV4-1, the J gene TRBJ1-1; the match to TRBD1 covers 7 bases. CDR3 length: 16 amino acids. The germline V gene encodes CDR1 MGHRA and CDR2 YSYEKL. V lost 4 bases and J lost 4; bases outside the gene matches: 12. The CDR3 loop is CASSLPDRDIVTEAFF. CDR3 nucleotide sequence: TGCGCCAGCAGCCTACCCGACAGGGACATTGTCACTGAAGCTTTCTTT.

The table lists this clone with a few counts. The chain combines TRBV19 with TRBJ1-2; D remains unclear. V lost 5 bases and J 8 bases, leaving 15 bases between the germline ends. Germline V gives CDR1 LNHDA, CDR2 SQIVND (reference sequence). CDR3 length equals 13 residues. The CDR3 DNA is TGTGCCAGTAGTCTTACAGAAGTCGGAGGCTACACCTTC. It translates to CASSLTEVGGYTF.

This clone appeared a few times. The chain carries TRBV4-1 and TRBJ2-3, with 8 nucleotides matching TRBD2. The CDR3 extends over 15 amino acids. V shed 6 bases and J 7 bases; nucleotides not matched to a gene: 12. The germline CDR1 and CDR2 sequences are MGHRA and YSYEKL. The CDR3 spells CASRGPSGGENTQYF. CDR3 bases: TGCGCCAGCAGAGGGCCCTCCGGGGGGGAAAATACGCAGTATTTT.

This clone was seen a handful of times. The chain uses TRBV27 and TRBJ2-7, with 9 bases lining up with TRBD1. The length of the CDR3 is 14 residues. Trimming took 5 bases from V and 3 from J; bases not matched to a gene: 5. Per the germline V gene, CDR1 is MNHEY and CDR2 is SMNVEV (reference sequence). The DNA of the CDR3 is TGTGCCAGCAGTGCCGGGACAGGGAACTACGAGCAGTACTTC. Translating gives CASSAGTGNYEQYF.

Comments on this clone: The missing conserved phenylalanine or tryptophan at the end of this CDR3 makes a read error likely. The DNA for the CDR3 is TGTGCCAGCAGCTTGGGGGACTTCGGCAGTGGCTACACCTCC. Its translation: CASSLGDFGSGYTS. The chain couples TRBV6-4 to TRBJ1-2; D is perhaps TRBD1 (5 bases). This CDR3 contains 14 residues. Trimming removed 6 bases from V and 7 bases from J, with 18 bases in between. Germline V lookup: CDR1 MRHNA, CDR2 SNTAGT.

The chain carries TRBV29-1 and TRBJ2-3; 8 bases map to TRBD1. The V segment lost 8 bases and the J segment 3 bases; nucleotides outside the gene matches: 4. Germline CDR1 reads SQVTM; CDR2 reads ANQGSEA. The CDR3 has 12 amino acids. CDR3 coding DNA: TGCAGCACCGGACAGGGAACAGATACGCAGTATTTT. Translated: CSTGQGTDTQYF.

A few counts support this clone. This chain links TRBV7-9 with TRBJ2-7; 9 bases are a match to TRBD2. The V gene end was trimmed by 2 bases and the J gene end by 4 bases; junction bases not matched to a gene: 3. The CDR3 extends over 14 amino acids. Germline lookup yields CDR1 SEHNR and CDR2 FQNEAQ (reference sequence). CDR3 bases: TGTGCCAGCAGCTTAACTAGCGGGTGGTACGAGCAGTACTTC. Translated: CASSLTSGWYEQYF. Using reference TRBV7-9 and TRBJ2-7 for the parts outside the CDR3, the full variable domain is DTGVSQNPRHKITKRGQNVTFRCDPISEHNRLYWYRQTLGQGPEFLTYFQNEAQLEKSRLLSDRFSAERPKGSFSTLEIQRTEQGDSAMYLCASSLTSGWYEQYFGPGTRLTVT.

This clone occurred once. This chain connects TRBV9 to TRBJ1-2; tentatively, D is TRBD1 (5 bases). CDR3 size: 12 residues. Germline V gene data show CDR1 as SGDLS and CDR2 as YYNGEE. V was pared by 3 bases and J by 5 bases, with 8 bases between. CDR3 loop: CASSEGSYGYTF. The CDR3 region has the DNA TGTGCCAGCAGCGAGGGGTCTTATGGCTACACCTTC.

This clone appeared many times. Other DNA sequences in the same sample also yield this CDR3. As DNA, the CDR3 is TGTGCCAGCAGCTTAAGGGGCAATGAGCAGTTCTTC. This encodes CASSLRGNEQFF. The gene calls are TRBV7-9 and TRBJ2-1; D may be TRBD1 (5 bases). This CDR3 is built from 12 residues. Between the trimmed V and J ends, which lost 2 bases and 6 bases, there was a span of 5 bases. The germline V gene encodes CDR1 SEHNR and CDR2 FQNEAQ (reference sequence).

This sequence joins TRBV4-1 and TRBJ2-7; TRBD2 matches 11 bases. The length of the CDR3 is 16 residues. Germline trimming cut 5 bases from V and 0 bases from J; bases unmatched to any gene: 6. CDR1 MGHRA and CDR2 YSYEKL come from the germline V gene. CDR3 in amino acids: CASSIPTSGNSYEQYF. Written as DNA, the CDR3 is TGCGCCAGCAGCATTCCGACTAGCGGGAACTCCTACGAGCAGTACTTC.

The chain carries TRBV4-2 and TRBJ1-3; no clear D gene. The CDR3 is made up of 14 amino acids. Germline V lookup: CDR1 LGHNA, CDR2 YNFKEQ. V was trimmed by 3 bases and J by 2 bases, leaving 8 bases between them. Here the CDR3 reads CASSQRMTGNTIYF. The CDR3 DNA reads as TGTGCCAGCAGCCAGCGGATGACTGGAAACACCATATATTTT.

This clone is a singleton in its sample. The V gene is TRBV27, the J gene TRBJ2-7, with unresolved D. From germline, CDR1 is MNHEY and CDR2 SMNVEV (reference sequence). The CDR3 has 15 residues. The ends were cut back, 6 bases at V and 0 bases at J, with 15 bases in the middle. Here the CDR3 reads CASSALWPSSYEQYF. The CDR3 DNA is TGTGCCAGCAGCGCCCTTTGGCCCTCCTCCTACGAGCAGTACTTC.

The V and J genes are TRBV7-2 and TRBJ1-1, with D uncertain. The CDR3 is 15 amino acids. CDR1 is SGHTA, CDR2 FQGNSA, per germline. Trimming cost V 4 bases and J 0 bases, with 12 bases left between them. CDR3 region: CASSSASGLNTEAFF. The CDR3 DNA follows: TGTGCCAGCAGCTCCGCCTCCGGGTTGAACACTGAAGCTTTCTTT. Combining the CDR3 with reference TRBV7-2 and TRBJ1-1 gives the whole variable domain GAGVSQSPSNKVTEKGKDVELRCDPISGHTALYWYRQSLGQGLEFLIYFQGNSAPDKSGLPSDRFSAERTGGSVSTLTIQRTQQEDSAVYLCASSSASGLNTEAFFGQGTRLTVV.

The rearrangement joins TRBV10-2 to TRBJ2-7; no clear D. V shed 3 bases and J shed 7 bases, with 13 bases lying between them. The V gene's germline CDR1 is WSHSY and CDR2 SAAADI. The CDR3 loop spans 13 amino acids. DNA for the CDR3: TGCGCCAGCAGTGACAGGCGAATCGGGGAGCAGTACTTC. This codes for CASSDRRIGEQYF.

The J gene is TRBJ1-1, the V gene TRBV27; 7 bases are a match to TRBD1. V dropped 5 bases and J dropped 3; count of bases not matched to a gene: 15. CDR3 length equals 17 residues. Germline V gene sequence: CDR1 MNHEY, CDR2 SMNVEV (reference sequence). CDR3 DNA sequence: TGTGCCAGCAGTACCCTTCCGACAGGGCCTAGAGACACTGAAGCTTTCTTT. Translated: CASSTLPTGPRDTEAFF.